Listed below are T cell receptor beta chains from one sample, sequenced in a study of blood T cell repertoires in COVID-19. The repertoire was sequenced with immunoSEQ multiplex PCR; TCRdb's copy has only in-frame clones and lacks some. Of around 71,000 clones listed, about four fifths are singletons. Sequenced material: peripheral blood. All receptors derive from a man between 65 and 79 years old with acute or convalescent COVID-19. Each CDR3 is given with its conserved first and last residue. The D gene is left open where the match is weak. The size field is filled for only some rows; it gives once, few, many or a size class.

>TRBJ2-7|TRBV29-1|few|TRBD2
TGCAGCGTTTTATGGGGGACTAGCCAAGGGGAGCAGTACTTC
CSVLWGTSQGEQYF
>TRBJ2-1|TRBV2|-|-
TGTGCCAGCAGTGGAACTGTCACCCCCGGCAATGAGCAGTTCTTC
CASSGTVTPGNEQFF
>TRBJ2-7|TRBV27|once|-
TGTGCCAGCAGTTCCCTGGGAGAGGGGGACTACGAGCAGTACTTC
CASSSLGEGDYEQYF
>TRBJ1-6|TRBV2|-|TRBD1
TGTGCCAGCAGCGGGACAGGGGAGAGTTCACCCCTCCACTTT
CASSGTGESSPLHF
>TRBJ2-1|TRBV12-5|-|TRBD2
TGTGCTAGTGGTTTAACTAGCGGGAGGGGGAATGAGCAGTTCTTC
CASGLTSGRGNEQFF
>TRBJ1-1|TRBV19|-|TRBD1
TGTGCCAGTAGGCTGCTTGGGACAGGGAATGAAGCTTTCTTT
CASRLLGTGNEAFF
>TRBJ2-1|TRBV5-1|-|TRBD2
TGCGCCAGCAGCTTGGTGCTAGCGGGAGGGCCGAACAATGAGCAGTTCTTC
CASSLVLAGGPNNEQFF
>TRBJ1-4|TRBV3-1/TRBV3-2|few|-
TGTGCCAGCAGCCAGGTCGACACATCCCATAGTGAAAAACTGTTTTTT
CASSQVDTSHSEKLFF
>TRBJ1-2|TRBV28|-|-
TGTGCCAGCAGTTTTGGACACCCCTCGGGCTACACCTTC
CASSFGHPSGYTF
>TRBJ2-5|TRBV12-5|-|TRBD2
TGTGCTAGTGGTTTTCTGGCTAGCGGGAGGAGGGAGACCCAGTACTTC
CASGFLASGRRETQYF
>TRBJ2-7|TRBV28|-|TRBD1
TGTGCCAGCAGTTTATTATCCCATCGGGACAGGGGCTACGAGCAGTACTTC
CASSLLSHRDRGYEQYF
>TRBJ2-1|TRBV9|-|-
TGTGCCAGCAGCGTAGATGTGGGGGCGAACAATGAGCAGTTCTTC
CASSVDVGANNEQFF
>TRBJ2-3|TRBV15|-|TRBD2
TGTGCCACTACCTTGGCGGGAGCTCTCCCTAGCAGCACAGATACGCAGTATTTT
CATTLAGALPSSTDTQYF
>TRBJ2-5|TRBV2|-|TRBD1
TGTGCCAGCAGAGAGACAGGGGTGGAGTGGGAGACCCAGTACTTC
CASRETGVEWETQYF
>TRBJ2-5|TRBV19|-|-
TGTGCCAGTAGTATAGCGGTGGGAGCAGAGACCCAGTACTTC
CASSIAVGAETQYF
>TRBJ2-5|TRBV7-7|-|-
TGTGCCAGCAGCCCCCCAGGGGCCCAAGAGACCCAGTACTTC
CASSPPGAQETQYF
>TRBJ2-7|TRBV18|-|TRBD1
TGTGCCAGCTCACCACTCGGACAGGCCGACGAGCAGTACTTC
CASSPLGQADEQYF
>TRBJ2-7|TRBV28|-|TRBD1
TGTGCCAGCAGTAAGACAGGGGGAACCTACGAGCAGTACTTC
CASSKTGGTYEQYF
>TRBJ1-5|TRBV27|-|-
TGTGCCAGCAGTGCACGGTGGAGGGGCAATCAGCCCCAGCATTTT
CASSARWRGNQPQHF
>TRBJ2-7|TRBV10-2|-|TRBD2
TGCGCCAGCAGTGACCTAGCGGGAACCTACGAGCAGTACTTC
CASSDLAGTYEQYF
>TRBJ1-1|TRBV4-1|-|TRBD1
TGCGCCAGCAGAAATGGAGCGACAGGGGCCAATAACACTGAAGCTTTCTTT
CASRNGATGANNTEAFF
>TRBJ2-7|TRBV5-4|few|-
TGTGCCAGCAGCCCGAGGGGGGGGACGGTCTCCTACGAGCAGTACTTC
CASSPRGGTVSYEQYF